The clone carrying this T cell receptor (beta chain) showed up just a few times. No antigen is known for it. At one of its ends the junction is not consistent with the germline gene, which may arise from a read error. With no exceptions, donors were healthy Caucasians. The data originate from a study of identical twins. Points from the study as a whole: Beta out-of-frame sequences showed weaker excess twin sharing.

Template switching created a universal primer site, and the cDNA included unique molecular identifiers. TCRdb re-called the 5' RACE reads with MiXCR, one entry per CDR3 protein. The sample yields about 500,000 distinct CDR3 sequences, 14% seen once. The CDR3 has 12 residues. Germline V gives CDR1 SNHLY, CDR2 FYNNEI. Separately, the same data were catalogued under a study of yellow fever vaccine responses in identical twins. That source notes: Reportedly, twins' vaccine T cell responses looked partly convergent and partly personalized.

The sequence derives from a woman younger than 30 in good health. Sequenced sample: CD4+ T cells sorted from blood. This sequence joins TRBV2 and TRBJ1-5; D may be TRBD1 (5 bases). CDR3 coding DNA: TGTGCCAGCAGTTACCAAACCGGGACGGGGTATTTT. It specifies CASSYQTGTGYF.